Presented here are 23 T cell receptor beta chains from one specimen sequenced in a study of blood T cell repertoires in COVID-19. Using immunoSEQ multiplex PCR, the repertoire was profiled, and TCRdb retains in-frame clones only, with some absent. Of approximately 230,000 clones in the sample, about 91% were seen once. Specimen: peripheral blood. These receptors were obtained from a woman aged 25 to 45 with COVID-19, enrolled during active disease.

Comment on this clone: Other nucleotide sequences in the sample specify the same CDR3. This chain joins TRBV19 and TRBJ2-2; 11 bases match TRBD1. V was pared by 6 bases and J by 5 bases, with 5 bases of the junction left unmatched. CDR3 length: 15 amino acids. From germline, CDR1 is LNHDA and CDR2 SQIVND (reference sequence). The CDR3 loop is CASSPGTGGTGELFF. The CDR3 nucleotides read TGTGCCAGTAGCCCCGGGACAGGGGGAACCGGGGAGCTGTTTTTT.

The V call is TRBV7-9, the J call TRBJ2-3; 7 bases agree with TRBD1. V lost 1 base and J lost 4; bases outside the gene matches: 5. The CDR3 consists of 15 residues. Germline assignment: CDR1 SEHNR and CDR2 FQNEAQ (reference sequence). The CDR3 DNA follows: TGTGCCAGCAGCTTAGAAGGGGGCCGACCAGATACGCAGTATTTT. Translated: CASSLEGGRPDTQYF.

The genes are TRBV6-5 and TRBJ2-7, with 7 bases lining up with TRBD1. The CDR3 runs to 13 residues. V was pared by 10 bases and J by 3 bases, with 9 bases of the junction left unmatched. CDR1 MNHEY and CDR2 SVGAGI come from the germline V gene. CDR3 region: CATSRDSNYEQYF. The CDR3 nucleotides are TGTGCCACCTCCCGGGACAGTAACTACGAGCAGTACTTC.

This chain uses TRBV6-2 or TRBV6-3 with TRBJ2-1, with TRBD1 identical over 9 bases. V dropped 2 bases and J dropped 1; count of bases not matched to a gene: 15. Germline values: CDR1 MNHEY, CDR2 SVGEGT. This CDR3 region has 20 residues. DNA for the CDR3: TGTGCCAGCAGTTACCTCGGGACAGGGACAATACTGATTTCCTACAATGAGCAGTTCTTC. This codes for CASSYLGTGTILISYNEQFF.

This chain uses TRBV12-2 with TRBJ2-2; the D segment call TRBD2 is taken from the table without a DNA check. TRBV12-2 is a recognized pseudogene. The CDR3 is made up of 15 amino acids. The CDR3 DNA reads as TGTGCAAGTCGCTTGCTAGCGGGGGACACCGGGGAGCTGTTTTTT. It yields the protein CASRLLAGDTGELFF.

The rearrangement links TRBV6-6 to TRBJ2-2, with 10 bases matching TRBD1. The J segment lost 0 bases and the V segment lost 5 bases, leaving 9 bases of the junction unmatched. Looked up from germline, CDR1 is MNHNY and CDR2 is SVGAGI (reference sequence). The CDR3 extends over 18 amino acids. CDR3 residues: CASSLRDRGYANTGELFF. The DNA of the CDR3 is TGTGCCAGCAGTCTCCGGGACAGGGGATACGCGAACACCGGGGAGCTGTTTTTT.

This chain connects TRBV7-8 to TRBJ1-2; TRBD1 is a possible D gene (6 bases). Looked up from germline, CDR1 is SGHVS and CDR2 is FQNEAQ. V lost 5 bases, J lost 8 bases, and 12 bases lay in between. This CDR3 comprises 12 residues. The CDR3 protein is CASSPGVEGYTF. The CDR3 nucleotides read TGTGCCAGCAGCCCAGGGGTGGAAGGCTACACCTTC. The variable domain in full, with the rest retrieved from reference TRBV7-8 and TRBJ1-2, is GAGVSQSPRYKVAKRGQDVALRCDPISGHVSLFWYQQALGQGPEFLTYFQNEAQLDKSGLPSDRFFAERPEGSVSTLKIQRTQQEDSAVYLCASSPGVEGYTFGSGTRLTVV.

The CDR3 sequence is CASNGLAGGDTQYF. The CDR3 nucleotides read TGTGCCAGCAATGGACTAGCAGGCGGAGATACGCAGTATTTT. The chain uses TRBV6-6 and TRBJ2-3, with 8 bases identical to TRBD2. The CDR3 extends over 14 amino acids. Unmatched junction bases numbered 8, after V lost 7 bases and J lost 5 bases. Germline CDR1 MNHNY, CDR2 SVGAGI (reference sequence).

The V gene is TRBV5-8, the J gene TRBJ2-3; TRBD2 aligns across 7 bases. The CDR3 has 14 amino acids. Trimming at V came to 4 bases and at J to 3 bases, leaving 5 bases not matched to a gene. Germline CDR1 SGHTS, CDR2 YDEGEE. The CDR3 spells CASSRTRLTDTQYF. In nucleotides, the CDR3 is TGTGCCAGCAGCCGGACTAGGCTGACAGATACGCAGTATTTT.

The rearrangement joins TRBV4-1 to TRBJ2-3; D is undetermined. The CDR3 runs to 15 residues. CDR1 is MGHRA, CDR2 YSYEKL, per germline. Trimming removed 3 bases from V and 1 base from J, with 11 bases in between. CDR3 amino acids: CASSQQVTGTDTQYF. The DNA of the CDR3 is TGCGCCAGCAGCCAGCAGGTAACGGGCACAGATACGCAGTATTTT.

The J gene is TRBJ2-1, the V gene TRBV7-9; 9 bases map to TRBD1. V trimming: 5 bases; J trimming: 2 bases; junction bases outside the gene matches: 10. The CDR3 runs 17 residues. Germline CDR1 and CDR2: SEHNR and FQNEAQ (reference sequence). The CDR3 bases are TGTGCCAGCAGCCGCGCGTTAGGGACAGGGACCTACAATGAGCAGTTCTTC. Translating gives CASSRALGTGTYNEQFF.

CDR3 nucleotides: TGTGCCAGCAGCGCCTCGGGTAACTATGGCTACACCTTC. This sequence encodes CASSASGNYGYTF. J is TRBJ1-2 and V is TRBV5-6; D is uncertain. The CDR3 consists of 13 residues. V was cut by 4 bases and J by 1 base, with 8 bases left in between. Germline CDR1 is SGHDT and CDR2 is YYEEEE.

The rearrangement links TRBV7-9 to TRBJ2-2; D gene ambiguous. V lost 3 bases and J 4 bases, leaving 3 bases between the germline ends. The CDR3 totals 12 residues. Germline CDR1 and CDR2: SEHNR and FQNEAQ (reference sequence). CDR3 protein: CASSFLTGELFF. DNA of the CDR3: TGTGCCAGCAGCTTTCTCACCGGGGAGCTGTTTTTT.

This chain connects TRBV2 to TRBJ1-3, with D maybe TRBD1 (5 bases). Germline CDR1 is SNHLY and CDR2 is FYNNEI. The CDR3 loop spans 14 amino acids. Deletions cut 2 bases from V and 2 bases from J, with 7 bases between. DNA for the CDR3: TGTGCCAGCAGTGAAAGGGGCCCTGGAAACACCATATATTTT. Translation gives CASSERGPGNTIYF.

The chain employs TRBV12-3 or TRBV12-4 and TRBJ2-3; D ambiguous. The CDR3 loop spans 11 amino acids. V dropped 4 bases and J dropped 8 bases, with 7 bases sitting between them. Here the CDR3 DNA reads TGTGCCAGCAGTTCGGCTAGTACGCAGTATTTT. Protein sequence: CASSSASTQYF.

This clone came up once. The chain recombines TRBV13 with TRBJ2-3; 12 bases match TRBD2. After removal of 4 bases from V and 5 bases from J, the junction contained 4 bases not matched to a gene. The CDR3 extends over 15 amino acids. From germline, CDR1 is PRHDT and CDR2 FYEKMQ (reference sequence). CDR3 sequence reads: CASSSRTSGVDTQYF. The DNA of the CDR3 is TGTGCCAGCAGCTCTAGGACTAGCGGGGTAGATACGCAGTATTTT.

The chain combines TRBV5-5 with TRBJ1-2, with a tentative D call TRBD1 (5 bases). Trimming cost V 6 bases and J 0 bases, with 24 bases left between them. CDR3 length: 18 residues. Per the germline V gene, CDR1 is SGHKS and CDR2 is YYEKEE (reference sequence). The CDR3 protein is CASNPVDRNEKANYGYTF. For the CDR3, the DNA is TGTGCCAGCAACCCTGTCGACAGAAATGAAAAAGCTAACTATGGCTACACCTTC. Full variable domain (outside the CDR3, taken from reference TRBV5-5 and TRBJ1-2): DAGVTQSPTHLIKTRGQQVTLRCSPISGHKSVSWYQQVLGQGPQFIFQYYEKEERGRGNFPDRFSARQFPNYSSELNVNALLLGDSALYLCASNPVDRNEKANYGYTFGSGTRLTVV.

This chain joins TRBV4-3 and TRBJ1-6; 11 positions agree with TRBD1. Germline V gene data show CDR1 as LGHNA and CDR2 as YSLEER. This CDR3 region has 15 residues. V lost 6 bases, J lost 6 bases, and 4 bases stayed unmatched. In DNA, the CDR3 is TGCGCCAGCAGTTTGGGACAGGGGGTTAATTCACCCCTCCACTTT. It is translated as CASSLGQGVNSPLHF.

CDR3 residues: CASSRLTTTEAFF. DNA of the CDR3: TGTGCCAGCAGCCGCCTCACTACGACTGAAGCTTTCTTT. The genes are TRBV6-4 and TRBJ1-1; D not resolved. CDR3 length equals 13 residues. Trimming cost V 6 bases and J 5 bases, with 13 bases left between them. In germline, CDR1 is MRHNA, CDR2 SNTAGT.

The chain carries TRBV7-5 and TRBJ2-5; TRBD1 was called by the table and not checked on the DNA. TRBV7-5 is tagged as a pseudogene. There are 16 residues in the CDR3. CDR3 bases: TGTGCCAGAAGCGCCGACACAGCCAACTTACAAGAGACCCAGTACTTC. This encodes CARSADTANLQETQYF.

This rearrangement joins TRBV7-2 to TRBJ1-6; TRBD1 matches 7 bases. J was trimmed by 7 bases and V by 1 base; bases with no gene match: 7. In germline, CDR1 is SGHTA, CDR2 FQGNSA. The CDR3 covers 16 residues. The CDR3 region is CASSLVRQGPNSPLHF. The CDR3 DNA sequence: TGTGCCAGCAGCTTAGTTAGACAGGGACCCAATTCACCCCTCCACTTT. The complete variable domain, with remaining parts taken from reference TRBV7-2 and TRBJ1-6, reads GAGVSQSPSNKVTEKGKDVELRCDPISGHTALYWYRQSLGQGLEFLIYFQGNSAPDKSGLPSDRFSAERTGGSVSTLTIQRTQQEDSAVYLCASSLVRQGPNSPLHFGNGTRLTVT.

The chain is built from TRBV13 and TRBJ2-1, with a possible D match to TRBD2 (5 bases). CDR3 length equals 14 residues. Between the trimmed V and J ends, which lost 2 bases and 9 bases, there was a span of 14 bases. Germline V CDR1 and CDR2: PRHDT, FYEKMQ (reference sequence). The CDR3 reads CASSLSGVRVEQFF. The CDR3 bases are TGTGCCAGCAGCTTATCCGGGGTGCGTGTTGAGCAGTTCTTC.

The V call is TRBV14, the J call TRBJ2-3; D perhaps matches TRBD1 (6 bases). The CDR3 has 13 amino acids. Germline lookup yields CDR1 SGHDN and CDR2 FVKESK. Trimming removed 5 bases from V and 3 bases from J, with 9 bases in between. DNA for the CDR3: TGTGCCAGCAGCTGGGACATAACAGATACGCAGTATTTT. This codes for CASSWDITDTQYF.